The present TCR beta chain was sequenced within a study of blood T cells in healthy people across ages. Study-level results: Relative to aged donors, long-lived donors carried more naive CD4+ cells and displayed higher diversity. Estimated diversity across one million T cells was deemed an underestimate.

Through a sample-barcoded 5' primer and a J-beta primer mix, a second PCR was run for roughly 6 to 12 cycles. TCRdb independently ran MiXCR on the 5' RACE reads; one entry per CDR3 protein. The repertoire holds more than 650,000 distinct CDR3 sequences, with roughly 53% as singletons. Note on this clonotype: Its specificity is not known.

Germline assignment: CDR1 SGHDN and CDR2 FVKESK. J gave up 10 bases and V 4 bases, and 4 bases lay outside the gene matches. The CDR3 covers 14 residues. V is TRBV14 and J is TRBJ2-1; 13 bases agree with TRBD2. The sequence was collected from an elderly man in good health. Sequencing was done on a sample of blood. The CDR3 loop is CASSLGLAGREQFF. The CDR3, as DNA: TGTGCCAGCAGCCTGGGACTAGCGGGGCGAGAGCAGTTCTTC. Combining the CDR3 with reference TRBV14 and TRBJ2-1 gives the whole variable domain EAGVTQFPSHSVIEKGQTVTLRCDPISGHDNLYWYRRVMGKEIKFLLHFVKESKQDESGMPNNRFLAERTGGTYSTLKVQPAELEDSGVYFCASSLGLAGREQFFGPGTRLTVL.